This T cell receptor beta chain is from a study of brain metastases from non-small cell lung cancer. Data came from immunoSEQ multiplex PCR; TCRdb stores just in-frame clones and leaves some out. The sample lists roughly 4,000 clones, around 80% occurring once. This CDR3 has 14 amino acids. Trimming took off 0 bases at V and 3 bases at J, with 8 bases between the two ends. In germline, CDR1 is SGHDT, CDR2 YYEEEE. Sequenced input: tumor-adjacent normal tissue. The TCR originated in a donor over 35 with non-small cell lung cancer. This chain connects TRBV5-6 to TRBJ2-3; the D is unclear. The CDR3 spells CASSLVGWTDTQYF. DNA of the CDR3: TGTGCCAGCAGCTTGGTAGGGTGGACAGATACGCAGTATTTT.